The 10 T cell receptor beta chains presented below share a single source sample, sequenced in a study of radiotherapy plus CTLA-4 blockade in lung cancer. Libraries were prepared by immunoSEQ multiplex PCR; TCRdb keeps only in-frame clonotypes and omits some of them. The data show about 56,000 clones, more than 60% seen once. Sequences were derived from peripheral blood, sampled from a patient treated with radiotherapy plus ipilimumab. These TCRs come from a human donor with non-small cell lung cancer who had a complete response to radiotherapy plus ipilimumab.

The gene calls are TRBV29-1 and TRBJ1-2; tentative D call: TRBD1 (5 bases). The CDR3 length is 16 residues. V was clipped by 4 bases and J by 6 bases, with 24 bases between them. Germline V gives CDR1 SQVTM, CDR2 ANQGSEA. For the CDR3, the DNA is TGCAGCGTTGGACCCTTCTCCAACAGGTTTCCTGATGGCTACACCTTC. Translation: CSVGPFSNRFPDGYTF. The full variable domain, its missing parts supplied by reference TRBV29-1 and TRBJ1-2, is SAVISQKPSRDICQRGTSLTIQCQVDSQVTMMFWYRQQPGQSLTLIATANQGSEATYESGFVIDKFPISRPNLTFSTLTVSNMSPEDSSIYLCSVGPFSNRFPDGYTFGSGTRLTVV.

CDR3 nucleotides: TGTGCCAGCAGCTCCGCTGCGGGGGCAGGATACGAGCAGTACTTC. It is translated as CASSSAAGAGYEQYF. V usage is TRBV7-2 and J usage is TRBJ2-7, with D perhaps matching TRBD2 (7 bases). Per germline, CDR1 SGHTA and CDR2 FQGNSA. The CDR3 loop spans 15 amino acids. V lost 4 bases, J lost 4 bases, and 17 bases lay in between.

The chain combines TRBV11-2 with TRBJ2-5; TRBD2 matches at 11 bases. CDR3 size: 15 residues. Germline values: CDR1 SGHAT, CDR2 FQNNGV. V dropped 5 bases and J dropped 5; count of bases not matched to a gene: 7. CDR3 region: CASSQTWTSGETQYF. In nucleotides, the CDR3 is TGTGCCAGCAGCCAGACCTGGACTAGCGGGGAGACCCAGTACTTC.

V and J are TRBV7-2 and TRBJ2-5, with D tentatively TRBD2 (7 bases). Germline V gives CDR1 SGHTA, CDR2 FQGNSA. CDR3 length: 15 amino acids. Trimming pared 5 bases from V and 4 bases from J, leaving 17 bases between. This CDR3 is CASSRSGEGGETQYF. The CDR3 DNA is TGTGCCAGCAGCAGAAGCGGGGAAGGGGGAGAGACCCAGTACTTC.

The chain carries TRBV4-3 and TRBJ2-4; 8 nucleotides agree with TRBD1. Germline V CDR1 and CDR2: LGHNA, YSLEER. The CDR3 totals 15 residues. V dropped 1 base and J dropped 9; count of bases not matched to a gene: 8. The DNA of the CDR3 is TGCGCCAGCAGCCAAGTCACAGGGGGAATCAGCATTCAGTACTTC. Protein product: CASSQVTGGISIQYF.

The J gene is TRBJ1-2, the V gene TRBV6-5; D remains unclear. Germline V gene sequence: CDR1 MNHEY, CDR2 SVGAGI. This CDR3 has 13 residues. V shed 0 bases and J shed 8 bases, with 10 bases lying between them. The chain's CDR3 is CASSYSNREGYTF. The CDR3 DNA reads as TGTGCCAGCAGTTACTCGAACCGCGAAGGCTACACCTTC.

The rearrangement uses TRBV5-4 and TRBJ1-4, with 7 bases that match TRBD1. The V segment lost 0 bases and the J segment 8 bases; nucleotides outside the gene matches: 4. The CDR3 contains 14 residues. Germline V gene sequence: CDR1 SGHNT, CDR2 YYREEE (reference sequence). The CDR3 region has the DNA TGTGCCAGCAGCTTGGACAGGGGAAGCGAAAAACTGTTTTTT. This gives the protein CASSLDRGSEKLFF.

This clone was detected only a few times. Other DNA sequences within the sample encode an identical CDR3. V usage is TRBV5-1 and J usage is TRBJ1-1; D possibly corresponds to TRBD1 (5 bases). The germline V gene has CDR1 SGHRS and CDR2 YFSETQ. Deletions cut 1 base from V and 4 bases from J, with 8 bases between. The CDR3 consists of 13 residues. CDR3 nucleotides: TGCGCCAGCAGCTTGAGCGGGGGCACTGAAGCTTTCTTT. It yields the protein CASSLSGGTEAFF.

J is TRBJ2-2 and V is TRBV2; maybe TRBD1 (6 bases). This CDR3 is 14 amino acids long. V dropped 4 bases and J dropped 0 bases, with 6 bases sitting between them. Germline V gene data show CDR1 as SNHLY and CDR2 as FYNNEI. CDR3 DNA sequence: TGTGCCAGCAGTGGGACAGCGAACACCGGGGAGCTGTTTTTT. This codes for CASSGTANTGELFF.

V gene TRBV6-4 combines with J gene TRBJ2-6; 9 nucleotides match TRBD1. The germline gives CDR1 MRHNA, CDR2 SNTAGT. V lost 2 bases and J lost 3; bases outside the gene matches: 2. The CDR3 extends over 16 amino acids. The CDR3 DNA sequence: TGTGCCAGCAGTGACACAGGGGGCGTTGGGGCCAACGTCCTGACTTTC. This codes for CASSDTGGVGANVLTF.